This TCR beta chain is drawn from a study of post-analysis software for immune sequencing data. Study in general: As for disease course, relapsing-remitting, secondary progressive and progressive-relapsing multiple sclerosis were all included.

Per the germline V gene, CDR1 is LNHNV and CDR2 is YYDKDF (reference sequence). The J segment lost 6 bases and the V segment lost 5 bases, leaving 7 bases of the junction unmatched. This CDR3 has 14 residues. cDNA libraries for TCR beta contained unique molecular identifiers. Using its own MiXCR run on the PCR reads, TCRdb lists one record per CDR3 protein. The data show around 770,000 distinct CDR3 sequences, just over 45% seen once. To note about this clonotype: Its antigen remains unknown.

The study's findings and limits: About 5 TRBV segments appeared more often in patients than in controls, and TRBV5-6, TRBV5-1 and TRBV20-1 were among these. Samples made in the same batch grouped tightly together by F measure.

The sample was blood. The chain couples TRBV15 to TRBJ1-5, with TRBD1 identical over 7 bases. The TCR originated in a girl between 10 and 17 years old with multiple sclerosis. The CDR3 spells CATSLGGPGQPQHF. The CDR3 region has the DNA TGTGCCACCAGCTTAGGGGGCCCGGGTCAGCCCCAGCATTTT.